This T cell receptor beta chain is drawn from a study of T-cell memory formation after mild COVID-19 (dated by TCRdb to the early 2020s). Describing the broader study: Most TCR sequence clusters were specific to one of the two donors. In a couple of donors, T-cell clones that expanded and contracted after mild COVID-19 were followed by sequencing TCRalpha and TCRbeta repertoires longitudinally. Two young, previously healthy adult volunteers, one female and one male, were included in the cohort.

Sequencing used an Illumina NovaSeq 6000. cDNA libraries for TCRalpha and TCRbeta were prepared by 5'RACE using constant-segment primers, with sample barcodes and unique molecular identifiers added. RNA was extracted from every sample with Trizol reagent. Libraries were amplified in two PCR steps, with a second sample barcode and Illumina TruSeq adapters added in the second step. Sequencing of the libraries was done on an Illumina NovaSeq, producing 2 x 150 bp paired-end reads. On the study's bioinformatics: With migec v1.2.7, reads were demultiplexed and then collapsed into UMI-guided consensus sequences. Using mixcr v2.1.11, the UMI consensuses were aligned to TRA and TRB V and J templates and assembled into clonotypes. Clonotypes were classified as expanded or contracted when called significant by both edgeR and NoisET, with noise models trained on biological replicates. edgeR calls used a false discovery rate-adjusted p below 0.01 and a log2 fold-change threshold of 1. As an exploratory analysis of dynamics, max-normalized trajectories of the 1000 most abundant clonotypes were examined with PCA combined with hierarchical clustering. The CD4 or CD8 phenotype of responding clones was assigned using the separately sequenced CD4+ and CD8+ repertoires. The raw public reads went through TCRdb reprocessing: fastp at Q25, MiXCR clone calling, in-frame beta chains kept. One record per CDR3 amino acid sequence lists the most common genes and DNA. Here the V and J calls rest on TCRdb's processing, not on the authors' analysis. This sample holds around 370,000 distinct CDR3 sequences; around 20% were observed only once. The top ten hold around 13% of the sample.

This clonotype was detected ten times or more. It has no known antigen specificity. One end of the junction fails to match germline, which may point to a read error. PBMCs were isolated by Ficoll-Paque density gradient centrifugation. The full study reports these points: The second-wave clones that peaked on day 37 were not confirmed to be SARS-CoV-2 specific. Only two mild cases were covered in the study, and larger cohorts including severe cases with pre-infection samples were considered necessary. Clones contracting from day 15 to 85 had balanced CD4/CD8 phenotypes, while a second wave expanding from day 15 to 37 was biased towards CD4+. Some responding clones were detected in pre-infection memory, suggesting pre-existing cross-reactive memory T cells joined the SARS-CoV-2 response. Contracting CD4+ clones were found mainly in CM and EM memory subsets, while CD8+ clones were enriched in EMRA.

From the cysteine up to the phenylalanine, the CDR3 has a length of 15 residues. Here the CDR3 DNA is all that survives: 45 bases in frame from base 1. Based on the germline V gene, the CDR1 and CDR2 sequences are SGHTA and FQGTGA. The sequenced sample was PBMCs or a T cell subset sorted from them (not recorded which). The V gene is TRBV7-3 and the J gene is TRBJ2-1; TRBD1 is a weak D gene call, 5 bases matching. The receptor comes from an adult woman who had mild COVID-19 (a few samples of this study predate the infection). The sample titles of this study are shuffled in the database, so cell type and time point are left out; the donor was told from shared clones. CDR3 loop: CASSHTGNSYDEQFF. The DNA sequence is TGTGCCAGCAGCCATACAGGTAACTCCTACGATGAGCAGTTCTTC.